This T cell receptor (beta chain) was captured by sequencing in a study of chemoradiotherapy in HPV16-positive cancers. V was cut by 4 bases and J by 3 bases, with 9 bases left in between. Germline CDR1 reads KGHSH; CDR2 reads LQKENI. The CDR3 totals 14 residues. Assay used: immunoSEQ multiplex PCR; TCRdb lists only in-frame clones, some missing. The sample contains approximately 19,000 clones, about 87% of which appear only once. V usage is TRBV18 and J usage is TRBJ1-4, with D possibly matching TRBD1 (5 bases). The specimen comprised blood, sampled from a patient who underwent chemoradiotherapy. The clonotype was recovered from a human donor with HPV-associated anogenital cancer. The DNA for the CDR3 is TGTGCCAGCTCACATGGGGCAGCTAATGAAAAACTGTTTTTT. It encodes CASSHGAANEKLFF.